This T cell receptor beta chain was captured by sequencing in a study of cytomegalovirus exposure and HLA in healthy donors (TCRdb year 2017). Concerning the study at large: An earlier analysis of 587 of the donors reported 250 to 300 Gb of sequence data and around 110 million unique TCR beta sequences from 150 million to 200 million T cells. About 330 gigabases of sequencing data and around 85 million unique TCR sequences made up an early release that covered some 640 HLA-typed donors. Of the 300 to 450 genotyped donors, 65% to 90% were placed in the genetic ancestry cluster associated with self-reported Caucasian donors. The study was designed to test whether signatures of past pathogen exposure could be identified by cataloging public T cell receptors. The study used immunosequencing to profile the T cell repertoires of around 600 subjects and linked those repertoires to cytomegalovirus serostatus. Besides the first cohort of hundreds of subjects, a separate validation cohort made up of 120 different subjects was used. The study combined high-throughput TCR immunosequencing, statistical association of individual TCRs with disease status, and machine learning to predict cytomegalovirus infection status. To study patterns of TCR occurrence, a later analysis re-analyzed previously published TCR beta repertoires from more than 550 donors and added high-resolution HLA genotyping. Rather than drawing on any new phenotypic data, the later analysis identified candidate immune exposures from TCR beta sequences and the way those sequences occurred across donors. An earlier analysis of about 600 of the donors used high-throughput TCR beta sequencing to judge whether each TCR beta V gene segment behaved as functional or pseudogenic. Donor age, sex, ethnicity and CMV serostatus were compiled together with the repertoire data. Genome-wide SNP genotypes for about three fifths of the roughly 670 donors were used in a later genetic analysis, which treated that subset as a discovery cohort. Every repertoire in the discovery cohort had been generated on one and the same sequencing platform. HLA typing covered class I and class II loci at four-digit resolution. The number of typed donors differed by locus: about 629-630 for A, B, C, DRB1 and DQB1; 500 to 550 for DQA1; around 610 for DPA1; and roughly 490 for DPB1. Because of strong linkage in the cohort, 5 or 6 DR-DQ haplotypes were treated as single units for association and clustering. Among about 410 genotyped donors of the cohort, an average of approximately 240,000 unique TCR beta nucleotide sequences was sequenced per donor, of which roughly 17% were non-productive.

About this clone: Its recognized antigen is unknown. There are no base qualities to consult, and no much larger clone falls within one base.

The research as a whole found: Strong co-occurrence of HLA alleles, especially DR and DQ, made assigning TCR associations to individual alleles difficult. A later analysis reported that several top co-occurrence clusters appeared linked to parvovirus B19, influenza, CMV and Epstein-Barr virus. A later analysis found that TCR association rates varied across HLA loci, with DRB1 alleles showing the most associated TCRs and HLA-C alleles the fewest. Correlated functional status among segregating V segments might reflect linkage disequilibrium, but an unknown experimental factor could not be ruled out. Because HLA typing was unavailable for some donors at each locus, only the typed subset was used in association tests. Compared with equally common non-associated chains, HLA-associated TCR beta chains in a later analysis were more clonally expanded and had lower generation probabilities. Cytomegalovirus status was reported to be diagnosed by the classifier with high specificity and sensitivity in both the original and validation cohorts. A few of the identified cytomegalovirus-associated TCR beta chains were confirmed in vitro to be specific for cytomegalovirus antigens. Sequencing depth was assumed to be roughly uniform across donors in the presence/absence analyses, though that assumption may not hold. The study gave a list of under 200 TCR beta chains associated with cytomegalovirus. Specific HLA alleles were associated with 15,000 to 20,000 TCR beta sequences at a false discovery rate of 0.05 in a later analysis. A later genetic analysis associated a missense DCLRE1C variant with V-gene and J-gene trimming of TCR beta chains, and an independent cohort replicated the association. A further reported finding was that TCR beta sequences accurately predicted the HLA-A and HLA-B alleles for most subjects in the first cohort. A cluster of highly shared sequence variants was judged likely to be a technical artifact of the sequencing pipeline. Most TCR sequences were observed very rarely across donors, whereas some public TCRs were present in many individuals. According to a later analysis, most CMV-associated TCR beta chains appeared to be HLA-restricted, and the HLA associations seemed to be driven largely by CMV exposure. For the cohort, immune exposure information was limited to CMV serostatus. Some IMGT-functional V segments, including TRBV6-2 and TRBV6-3, could not be told apart with the 87-base-pair reads, so those segments were excluded. In this cohort, only TCR beta chains were sequenced, and detectable features were limited by the absence of alpha or paired-chain data. The earlier analysis of approximately 540 of the donors excluded fewer than 20 rarely observed V segments, including chromosome 9 orphons, because counts were too low. In an earlier analysis of approximately 590 of the donors, most TCR beta V segments appeared in productive rearrangements about 90% or about 30% of the time, broadly matching IMGT annotations. According to a later genetic analysis, donors in an Asian-associated ancestry cluster had fewer N-insertions in productive TCRs than the approximately 700-donor mean. It was suggested by the authors that the approach could potentially be generalized to other disease states and immunological phenotypes.

The library was obtained by the immunoSEQ multiplex PCR assay. For the multiplex PCR, a mixture combining 60 forward primers for TCR Vbeta segments and 13 reverse primers for TCR Jbeta segments was used. Amplification of the CDR3 region of rearranged TCR beta genes was performed with a multiplex PCR assay on genomic DNA. On the Illumina HiSeq System, the amplified TCR beta libraries were sequenced as 87-base-pair reads. Turning to the authors' computational methods: A later analysis counted some 80 million unique TCR beta chains across the 666 repertoires, and around 9.9 million of these chains were shared by at least two donors. Raw reads were error-corrected and collapsed into unique sequences with a nearest-neighbor algorithm that merged closely related sequences to remove PCR and sequencing errors. To assign V, D and J gene segments, CDR3 sequences were aligned to IMGT reference sequences. Each retained sequence needed at least a six-nucleotide match to both a V gene segment and a J gene segment. A rearrangement was called productive if the CDR3 had no stop codons and remained in frame with V and J, and every other rearrangement was called non-productive. CDR3 was defined by IMGT convention, running from the second conserved V-encoded cysteine to the conserved J-encoded phenylalanine. The earlier analysis of 587 of the donors excluded sequences that lacked an unambiguous match to a single V gene segment. An earlier analysis of some 500 of the donors classified V segments as functional when productive rearrangements were above 56.7% and as segregating when the standard deviation between donors was above 5%. A statistical classification framework was developed to diagnose cytomegalovirus status using the catalog of TCR beta chain sequences. In a later analysis, TCR nucleotide sequences were compared against IMGT/GENE-DB human TR gene sequences so that V and J genes could be assigned. A later analysis assigned CDR3 sequences and most-parsimonious VDJ recombination scenarios with the TCRdist pipeline. In a later analysis, every TCR beta chain was defined by the combination of its CDR3 amino acid sequence and its V-gene family, and reads without a unique V-gene family were dropped. As a way to deal with suspected cross-contamination and a sequencing artifact, a later analysis dropped over 550 nucleotide sequences that were highly shared and had low generation probability. For each public chain, a later analysis derived a clonal expansion index from normalized ranks of inferred template counts within each repertoire. Generation probabilities in a later analysis came from a VDJ recombination model fitted to out-of-frame rearrangements, and those results were checked against IGoR. In a later analysis, hypergeometric tests were used to score TCR-TCR, TCR-HLA and TCR-CMV co-occurrence, with a repertoire-size bias correction applied to TCR pairs. A later analysis estimated false discovery rates by permuting HLA or CMV assignments 20 times. In a later analysis, co-occurring TCRs were grouped using DBSCAN, with TCRdist sequence similarity added in when clustering inside HLA-allele-positive subsets. Co-occurrence clustering excluded repertoires with fewer than 30,000 or more than 120,000 public chains, plus five with anomalous nucleotide sharing. TCRdb carries this immuneACCESS record with in-frame sequences only. Its versions omit some clonotypes, under half of them owing to an unresolved V gene in the studies checked, with the rest unexplained. Clone size and the V and J calls come from that table; the DNA yielded D and trimming. The sample includes fewer than 130,000 clones, with roughly 78% observed a single time. The ten most abundant clones make up approximately 1.2% of the sample.

V sheds 6 bases and J sheds 2 bases, leaving 11 bases between their ends. From the cysteine up to the phenylalanine, the CDR3 has a length of 14 residues. Only CDR3 DNA remains: 42 bases, in frame from the first base. Based on the germline V gene (reference sequence), the CDR1 and CDR2 sequences are MNHEY and SMNVEV. The cohort was made up of 650 to 700 healthy bone marrow donors. Cohort members were all nominally healthy when sampled, although unrecorded immune exposures were likely present. The donor tested CMV seronegative, placing the donor among the 350 to 400 seronegative members of the cohort. A peripheral blood sample was provided by each donor, and peripheral blood mononuclear cells were used for TCR beta sequencing. The Qiagen DNeasy Blood Extraction Kit was used to extract genomic DNA from the blood cell samples.

The material sequenced was PBMCs. The TCR comes from a woman younger than 45 in good health and CMV-seronegative. The chain uses TRBV27 and TRBJ1-3, with an unclear D gene assignment. The bases are TGTGCCAGCAGGACCAAGGCGGCTGGAAACACCATATATTTT. Its protein reads: CASRTKAAGNTIYF.